The next 18 T cell receptor beta chains were all read from a single sample in a study of technical replicates of blood from several donors. Measured with immunoSEQ multiplex PCR; TCRdb has only the in-frame clones, and not every one. The table records 55,000 to 65,000 clones, around 97% of them present only once. The sequenced sample was T cells isolated from PBMCs. The receptors were sampled from a human donor in good health.

A single count supports this clone. V is TRBV13 and J is TRBJ2-1; TRBD2 agrees at 10 bases. The J segment lost 7 bases and the V segment lost 4 bases, leaving 7 bases of the junction unmatched. CDR3 length: 15 residues. CDR1 is PRHDT, CDR2 FYEKMQ, per germline (reference sequence). The chain's CDR3 is CASSSSGRVRNEQFF. CDR3 nucleotide sequence: TGTGCCAGCAGCTCTAGCGGGAGAGTGAGGAATGAGCAGTTCTTC.

The CDR3 DNA reads TGTGCCAGCAGCTTCCGACAGGACCTAGTATTCCAGTTCTTC. Translation: CASSFRQDLVFQFF. The V gene is TRBV7-6, the J gene TRBJ2-1; D is perhaps TRBD1 (6 bases). CDR3 size: 14 residues. Trimming pared 3 bases from V and 13 bases from J, leaving 19 bases between. Germline lookup yields CDR1 SGHVS and CDR2 FNYEAQ.

The gene calls are TRBV25-1 and TRBJ2-7; TRBD1 matches at 8 bases. The CDR3 contains 15 residues. With 3 bases clipped from V and 3 bases from J, the junction kept 7 bases outside the gene matches. Germline V gives CDR1 MGHDK, CDR2 SYGVNS. The DNA for the CDR3 is TGTGCCAGCAGTGACGGACAGGGCAGCTTCTACGAGCAGTACTTC. Its protein is CASSDGQGSFYEQYF.

This clone is a singleton in its sample. The chain employs TRBV29-1 and TRBJ2-1; perhaps TRBD2 as D (6 bases). The germline V gene encodes CDR1 SQVTM and CDR2 ANQGSEA. The CDR3 sequence is 14 residues long. With 7 bases removed from V and 4 bases from J, the gap between germline ends came to 17 bases. CDR3 in amino acids: CSGRDSTLYNEQFF. The CDR3 DNA reads TGCAGCGGTAGGGACTCGACCCTTTACAATGAGCAGTTCTTC.

The V and J genes are TRBV5-1 and TRBJ1-1; D might be TRBD1 (6 bases). Germline V CDR1 and CDR2: SGHRS, YFSETQ. V dropped 3 bases and J dropped 11 bases, with 11 bases sitting between them. This CDR3 is built from 11 residues. In nucleotides, the CDR3 is TGCGCCAGCAGCTGGTCAGGGGTGGCTTTCTTT. This codes for CASSWSGVAFF.

The V and J genes are TRBV19 and TRBJ2-5; D is perhaps TRBD1 (5 bases). This CDR3 contains 15 residues. The germline V gene encodes CDR1 LNHDA and CDR2 SQIVND (reference sequence). Trimming removed 4 bases from V and 1 base from J, with 13 bases in between. The CDR3 bases are TGTGCCAGTAGTACCTTTGACAGTGTCCAAGAGACCCAGTACTTC. Translation: CASSTFDSVQETQYF.

The chain recombines TRBV6-6 with TRBJ2-3; TRBD2 might be the D (5 bases). Trimming stripped 6 bases from V and 3 bases from J, with 19 bases between. This CDR3 is built from 16 residues. CDR1 and CDR2 (germline): MNHNY, SVGAGI (reference sequence). The CDR3: CASSPTTPRGTDTQYF. Here the CDR3 DNA reads TGTGCCAGCAGCCCCACTACCCCTAGAGGGACAGATACGCAGTATTTT.

The CDR3 loop is CASSLRLPRGTGELFF. The DNA of the CDR3 is TGTGCCAGCAGCTTACGGCTTCCACGGGGCACCGGGGAGCTGTTTTTT. This sequence joins TRBV5-6 and TRBJ2-2, with D possibly TRBD2 on 5 matching bases. Trimming took 2 bases from V and 4 from J, leaving 15 bases between them. Germline V lookup: CDR1 SGHDT, CDR2 YYEEEE. The CDR3 spans 16 residues. Filled out from reference TRBV5-6 and TRBJ2-2, the complete variable domain reads DAGVTQSPTHLIKTRGQQVTLRCSPKSGHDTVSWYQQALGQGPQFIFQYYEEEERQRGNFPDRFSGHQFPNYSSELNVNALLLGDSALYLCASSLRLPRGTGELFFGEGSRLTVL.

The chain joins TRBV7-9 to TRBJ2-1, with 12 bases fitting TRBD2. Per germline, CDR1 SEHNR and CDR2 FQNEAQ (reference sequence). The CDR3 extends over 15 amino acids. Losses at the gene ends were 4 bases for V and 2 bases for J; bases not matched to a gene: 0. The CDR3 sequence: CASSSSGGAYNEQFF. The DNA for the CDR3 is TGTGCCAGCAGCTCTAGCGGGGGGGCCTACAATGAGCAGTTCTTC.

V and J are TRBV6-4 and TRBJ1-5, with D unclear. The CDR3 extends over 13 amino acids. Germline values: CDR1 MRHNA, CDR2 SNTAGT. The ends were cut back, 4 bases at V and 2 bases at J, with 6 bases in the middle. The CDR3 spells CASSAEGNQPQHF. The CDR3 DNA reads TGTGCCAGCAGTGCGGAGGGCAATCAGCCCCAGCATTTT.

The CDR3 is CASRTLLASGETQYF. As DNA, the CDR3 is TGTGCCAGCAGAACTCTACTAGCCTCGGGGGAGACCCAGTACTTC. The chain links TRBV27 to TRBJ2-5; possible D gene TRBD2, 6 bases. Trimming removed 6 bases from V and 5 bases from J, with 19 bases in between. Germline values: CDR1 MNHEY, CDR2 SMNVEV (reference sequence). The CDR3 runs 15 residues.

V usage is TRBV7-2 and J usage is TRBJ1-5; D uncertain. The germline gives CDR1 SGHTA, CDR2 FQGNSA. Between the trimmed V and J ends, which lost 1 base and 5 bases, there was a span of 9 bases. The CDR3 totals 14 residues. CDR3 amino acids: CASSLVLADQPQHF. In DNA form, the CDR3 reads TGTGCCAGCAGCTTAGTTCTCGCAGATCAGCCCCAGCATTTT. Looking up the rest from reference TRBV7-2 and TRBJ1-5 gives the full variable domain: GAGVSQSPSNKVTEKGKDVELRCDPISGHTALYWYRQSLGQGLEFLIYFQGNSAPDKSGLPSDRFSAERTGGSVSTLTIQRTQQEDSAVYLCASSLVLADQPQHFGDGTRLSIL.

V usage is TRBV19 and J usage is TRBJ1-2; tentative D call: TRBD1 (6 bases). The V end lost 3 bases, the J end lost 3 bases, and 11 bases lay between the germline ends. Germline V lookup: CDR1 LNHDA, CDR2 SQIVND (reference sequence). The CDR3 runs 14 residues. The CDR3 bases are TGTGCCAGTAGTATCGGGACAAACTACTATGGCTACACCTTC. Translation: CASSIGTNYYGYTF.

This sequence joins TRBV6-5 and TRBJ2-7; TRBD1 matches 8 bases. The CDR3 extends over 13 amino acids. Germline V CDR1 and CDR2: MNHEY, SVGAGI. V gave up 5 bases and J gave up 1 base; unmatched junction bases: 1. The chain's CDR3 is CASSDRGSYEQYF. The CDR3 DNA reads TGTGCCAGCAGTGACAGGGGATCCTACGAGCAGTACTTC.

This chain connects TRBV6-1 to TRBJ2-2, with 7 bases that match TRBD1. The CDR3 has 14 residues. Losses at the gene ends were 6 bases for V and 4 bases for J; bases not matched to a gene: 5. The germline V gene has CDR1 MNHNS and CDR2 SASEGT. This chain's CDR3 is CASSPRGLTGELFF. The CDR3 bases are TGTGCCAGCAGCCCGAGGGGGCTCACCGGGGAGCTGTTTTTT.

The chain is built from TRBV7-2 and TRBJ1-2, with 10 positions matching TRBD1. The germline V gene has CDR1 SGHTA and CDR2 FQGNSA. The CDR3 is 14 residues long. V was clipped by 5 bases and J by 4 bases; unmatched bases: 4. CDR3 DNA: TGTGCCAGCAGCAGTGGACAGGGGGGCTATGGCTACACCTTC. Translation: CASSSGQGGYGYTF.

The rearrangement joins TRBV28 to TRBJ2-7; 10 bases match TRBD2. V lost 3 bases, J lost 4 bases, and 3 bases stayed unmatched. The CDR3 is 14 amino acids. The germline V gene has CDR1 MDHEN and CDR2 SYDVKM. The CDR3 sequence: CASSLLAGGYEQYF. CDR3 nucleotides: TGTGCCAGCAGTTTGTTAGCGGGAGGTTACGAGCAGTACTTC.

The chain has TRBV4-1 and TRBJ2-3; 12 bases align to TRBD2. This CDR3 has 17 residues. Germline trimming cut 4 bases from V and 3 bases from J; bases unmatched to any gene: 8. Germline CDR1 is MGHRA and CDR2 is YSYEKL. CDR3 sequence (DNA): TGCGCCAGCAGCCTTTTGCCCGGGACTAGCGGGACAGATACGCAGTATTTT. Amino acid sequence: CASSLLPGTSGTDTQYF.